These 15 T cell receptor beta chains share one sample of origin, sequenced in a study of blood T cells in healthy people across ages. PCR was performed a second time for about 7 to 12 cycles using a sample-barcoded 5' primer and a J-beta primer mix. TCRdb reanalysed the 5' RACE reads using MiXCR and keeps one entry per CDR3 protein. This table holds more than 800,000 distinct CDR3 sequences, 29% found once. The specimen was blood. Every receptor here comes from a woman at least 80 years old in good health.

The rearrangement uses TRBV19 and TRBJ2-5, with 9 bases fitting TRBD2. CDR1 and CDR2 from the germline V gene are LNHDA and SQIVND (reference sequence). V lost 7 bases, J lost 4 bases, and 10 bases stayed unmatched. This CDR3 has 15 amino acids. CDR3 sequence (DNA): TGTGCCAGTACCAACAGACTAGCGGAGGGAGAGACCCAGTACTTC. This gives the protein CASTNRLAEGETQYF.

This clonotype was seen only a few times. CDR3 in amino acids: CATSDTTGGPNTGELFF. The DNA for the CDR3 is TGTGCCACCAGTGATACTACAGGGGGCCCAAACACCGGGGAGCTGTTTTTT. V usage is TRBV24-1 and J usage is TRBJ2-2, with 9 bases aligning to TRBD1. The trim removed 3 bases at V and 2 bases at J, leaving 6 bases unmatched. Germline loops: CDR1 KGHDR, CDR2 SFDVKD. The CDR3 sequence is 17 residues long.

This clonotype was seen ten or more times. The V gene is TRBV9, the J gene TRBJ2-7, with 7 bases lining up with TRBD2. The CDR3 is 16 residues long. CDR1 is SGDLS and CDR2 is YYNGEE in the germline V gene. The trim removed 0 bases at V and 4 bases at J, leaving 10 bases unmatched. CDR3 sequence: CASSVGSGSGVYEQYF. The CDR3 DNA reads TGTGCCAGCAGCGTAGGGTCGGGGAGCGGGGTTTACGAGCAGTACTTC.

This chain joins TRBV7-3 and TRBJ2-1, with 8 bases identical to TRBD2. The CDR3 covers 17 residues. Germline V gives CDR1 SGHTA, CDR2 FQGTGA. V lost 6 bases to trimming and J lost 2 bases; unmatched junction nucleotides: 12. CDR3 sequence (DNA): TGTGCCAGCAGTTCCGCCTCTGGCGGGGGGACCTACAATGAGCAGTTCTTC. It codes for CASSSASGGGTYNEQFF.

As regards this clonotype: A much larger clone sits a single nucleotide away, making a read error possible. This chain links TRBV18 with TRBJ2-7, with 10 bases identical to TRBD2. Germline CDR1 is KGHSH and CDR2 is LQKENI. The V segment lost 2 bases and the J segment 7 bases; nucleotides outside the gene matches: 8. The CDR3 runs to 15 residues. The CDR3 spells CASSPRAGGYNEQYF. CDR3 sequence (DNA): TGTGCCAGCTCACCAAGAGCGGGGGGGTACAATGAGCAGTACTTC. The full variable domain, in which reference TRBV18 and TRBJ2-7 provide the parts outside the CDR3, is NAGVMQNPRHLVRRRGQEARLRCSPMKGHSHVYWYRQLPEEGLKFMVYLQKENIIDESGMPKERFSAEFPKEGPSILRIQQVVRGDSAAYFCASSPRAGGYNEQYFGPGTRLTVT.

This clonotype showed up many times. The chain uses TRBV20-1 and TRBJ2-7; D assignment may be TRBD1 or TRBD2 (6 bases each). Germline-derived CDR1 and CDR2 are DFQATT and SNEGSKA (reference sequence). The CDR3 contains 14 residues. The germline V and J ends were trimmed by 1 base and 4 bases, with 14 bases remaining between them. CDR3 DNA sequence: TGCAGTGCTAGAGCGGCCAAGGGGGGATACGAGCAGTACTTC. It is translated as CSARAAKGGYEQYF.

V and J are TRBV9 and TRBJ1-2, with D tentatively TRBD1 (5 bases). Looked up from germline, CDR1 is SGDLS and CDR2 is YYNGEE. The CDR3 is 13 residues long. V lost 0 bases and J 5 bases, leaving 8 bases between the germline ends. DNA for the CDR3: TGTGCCAGCAGCGTAGCCGCAGGGTATGGCTACACCTTC. Amino acid sequence: CASSVAAGYGYTF.

As concerns this clonotype: Just one base apart from a much larger clone, this may be a read error. This CDR3 is CASSPGSRLQEAQYF. As DNA, the CDR3 is TGTGCCAGCAGCCCCGGATCTAGGCTCCAAGAGGCCCAGTACTTC. V is TRBV7-7 and J is TRBJ2-5; D ambiguous. Germline values: CDR1 SSHAT, CDR2 FNYEAQ (reference sequence). The CDR3 consists of 15 residues.

This clonotype was picked up many times. The chain recombines TRBV10-1 with TRBJ2-5, with TRBD1 matching 10 bases. Trimming took 4 bases from V and 4 from J; bases not matched to a gene: 9. This CDR3 has 16 residues. CDR1 is WNHNN, CDR2 SYGVQD, per germline (reference sequence). The chain's CDR3 is CASSAGTGARGETQYF. The DNA for the CDR3 is TGCGCCAGCAGTGCCGGGACAGGGGCCCGGGGAGAGACCCAGTACTTC.

The chain employs TRBV7-9 and TRBJ2-5; TRBD1 matches 7 bases. The CDR3 runs to 11 residues. V lost 5 bases, J lost 11 bases, and 5 bases stayed unmatched. Germline CDR1 is SEHNR and CDR2 is FQNEAQ (reference sequence). The CDR3 nucleotides read TGTGCCAGCAGCCAAACAGGGGAGCAGTACTTC. This encodes CASSQTGEQYF.

Worth noting for this clonotype: A much larger clone lies one base from this, so it may be a read error. This CDR3 fails to terminate in the conserved phenylalanine or tryptophan, so it likely reflects a read error. V gene TRBV20-1 combines with J gene TRBJ1-2; perhaps TRBD1 as D (6 bases). Germline V lookup: CDR1 DFQATT, CDR2 SNEGSKA (reference sequence). The V end was cut by 0 bases, the J end by 6 bases, with 11 bases between. The CDR3 spans 13 residues. CDR3 coding DNA: TGCAGTGCTAGAGATCACAGGGCGGATGGCTACACCTGC. Amino acid sequence: CSARDHRADGYTC.

The sample holds many counts of this clonotype. The J gene is TRBJ2-1, the V gene TRBV7-2, with TRBD2 matching 10 bases. With 1 base clipped from V and 6 bases from J, the junction kept 6 bases outside the gene matches. Germline V gene lookup returns CDR1 SGHTA and CDR2 FQGNSA. The CDR3 spans 16 residues. The CDR3 DNA reads TGTGCCAGCAGCTTAGTCCCAGCGGGGGGGTCCAATGAGCAGTTCTTC. It specifies CASSLVPAGGSNEQFF. Drawing the rest from reference TRBV7-2 and TRBJ2-1, the complete variable domain is GAGVSQSPSNKVTEKGKDVELRCDPISGHTALYWYRQSLGQGLEFLIYFQGNSAPDKSGLPSDRFSAERTGGSVSTLTIQRTQQEDSAVYLCASSLVPAGGSNEQFFGPGTRLTVL.

This clonotype was counted ten times or more. The CDR3 protein is CASSRTSTRGHSYEQYF. The CDR3 nucleotides are TGTGCCAGCAGCCGAACGTCCACCAGGGGGCACTCCTACGAGCAGTACTTC. This chain links TRBV3-1 with TRBJ2-7; 8 bases are a match to TRBD1. This CDR3 comprises 17 residues. Germline CDR1 reads LGHDT; CDR2 reads YNNKEL (reference sequence). Trimming at V came to 4 bases and at J to 0 bases, leaving 11 bases not matched to a gene.

The chain has TRBV9 and TRBJ2-4; unclear D gene. Trimming cost V 2 bases and J 2 bases, with 14 bases left between them. CDR3 length: 16 amino acids. Germline V gene lookup returns CDR1 SGDLS and CDR2 YYNGEE. The DNA of the CDR3 is TGTGCCAGCAGCGTTAGGGAAGGTCTAACCAAAAACATTCAGTACTTC. This translates into CASSVREGLTKNIQYF.

Note on this clonotype: A much larger clone lies one base from this, so it may be a read error. J is TRBJ2-1 and V is TRBV6-6; no reliable D call. The CDR3 runs to 12 residues. Germline V CDR1 and CDR2: MNHNY, SVGAGI (reference sequence). The germline V and J ends were trimmed by 0 bases and 10 bases, with 7 bases remaining between them. CDR3 residues: CASSYSSDEQFF. CDR3 DNA: TGTGCCAGCAGTTACTCGAGTGACGAGCAGTTCTTC.